The 23 T cell receptor beta chains presented below share a single source sample, sequenced in a study of glioma-infiltrating T cells after dendritic cell vaccination. TCRdb's table, derived via immunoSEQ multiplex PCR, lists solely in-frame clones and lacks some. The table lists more than 95,000 clones, 90% of them singletons. Time point denoted: after dendritic cell vaccination, including at tumor progression/relapse. The material sequenced was blood, taken after dendritic cell vaccination. All receptors come from a human donor with glioblastoma.

Worth noting for this clone: Other DNA sequences in the sample encode the same CDR3. The CDR3 sequence is CASSLTGYQETQYF. The CDR3, as DNA: TGCGCCAGCAGCCTAACGGGATATCAAGAGACCCAGTACTTC. The chain couples TRBV4-1 to TRBJ2-5, with D perhaps TRBD2 (5 bases). This CDR3 has 14 residues. V was clipped by 4 bases and J by 2 bases, with 11 bases between them. The germline V gene encodes CDR1 MGHRA and CDR2 YSYEKL.

This clone has a single count. V usage is TRBV27 and J usage is TRBJ2-1; no definite D call. The germline V and J ends were trimmed by 2 bases and 1 base, with 9 bases remaining between them. The CDR3 has 15 amino acids. Germline-derived CDR1 and CDR2 are MNHEY and SMNVEV (reference sequence). The CDR3: CASSLRQRSYNEQFF. Written as DNA, the CDR3 is TGTGCCAGCAGTTTACGCCAGAGGTCCTACAATGAGCAGTTCTTC.

The V call is TRBV6-1, the J call TRBJ1-4, with D possibly being TRBD1 (5 bases). With 7 bases removed from V and 7 bases from J, the gap between germline ends came to 16 bases. The CDR3 length is 14 residues. The germline gives CDR1 MNHNS, CDR2 SASEGT. CDR3 region: CASIQMGLGEKLFF. The CDR3 DNA reads TGTGCCAGCATTCAAATGGGGCTGGGTGAAAAACTGTTTTTT.

V and J are TRBV18 and TRBJ2-2; 9 nucleotides match TRBD2. The CDR3 runs to 15 residues. The J segment lost 4 bases and the V segment lost 3 bases, leaving 3 bases of the junction unmatched. Germline V gene sequence: CDR1 KGHSH, CDR2 LQKENI. CDR3 bases: TGTGCCAGCTCACCTAGCGGGAGTCCCACCGGGGAGCTGTTTTTT. This sequence encodes CASSPSGSPTGELFF.

CDR3 protein: CASGGAEQPQHF. CDR3 coding DNA: TGTGCCAGCGGGGGGGCTGAGCAGCCCCAGCATTTT. This sequence joins TRBV7-9 and TRBJ1-5; possibly TRBD1 for D (6 bases). Trimming stripped 8 bases from V and 7 bases from J, with 12 bases between. The length of the CDR3 is 12 residues. Germline CDR1 and CDR2: SEHNR and FQNEAQ (reference sequence).

The chain recombines TRBV5-1 with TRBJ2-7; 7 bases align to TRBD2. CDR3 length: 18 amino acids. Per germline, CDR1 SGHRS and CDR2 YFSETQ. The J segment lost 1 base and the V segment lost 1 base, leaving 14 bases of the junction unmatched. CDR3 DNA sequence: TGCGCCAGCAGCTTGTTCGGGGGGATGACGGTTGGTTCCTACGAGCAGTACTTC. It specifies CASSLFGGMTVGSYEQYF.

The chain is built from TRBV28 and TRBJ2-5, with 9 bases matching TRBD1. The CDR3 has 15 residues. Germline V gives CDR1 MDHEN, CDR2 SYDVKM. Trimming at V came to 5 bases and at J to 5 bases, leaving 9 bases not matched to a gene. The CDR3 DNA reads TGTGCCAGCAGTACCCGGACAGGGGTCCGGGAGACCCAGTACTTC. Amino acids: CASSTRTGVRETQYF.

The chain joins TRBV19 to TRBJ1-2; 7 nucleotides line up with TRBD1. J was trimmed by 3 bases and V by 5 bases; bases with no gene match: 6. The CDR3 sequence is 14 residues long. Germline-derived CDR1 and CDR2 are LNHDA and SQIVND (reference sequence). CDR3 sequence (DNA): TGTGCCAGTAGTGTTAACAGGGGTGACTATGGCTACACCTTC. Protein product: CASSVNRGDYGYTF. The full variable domain, in which reference TRBV19 and TRBJ1-2 provide the parts outside the CDR3, is DGGITQSPKYLFRKEGQNVTLSCEQNLNHDAMYWYRQDPGQGLRLIYYSQIVNDFQKGDIAEGYSVSREKKESFPLTVTSAQKNPTAFYLCASSVNRGDYGYTFGSGTRLTVV.

The chain uses TRBV30 and TRBJ1-2; D may be TRBD1 (6 bases). The CDR3 covers 12 residues. Germline lookup yields CDR1 GTSNPN and CDR2 SVGIG (reference sequence). The V end lost 2 bases, the J end lost 6 bases, and 10 bases lay between the germline ends. This CDR3 reads CAWSLQGHGYTF. The CDR3 region has the DNA TGTGCCTGGAGTCTACAGGGACATGGCTACACCTTC.

Worth noting for this clone: At one end, the junction sequence differs from germline, possibly due to a read error. The same CDR3 arises from other DNA sequences in this sample as well. This chain connects TRBV5-4 to TRBJ1-2, with 10 bases that match TRBD1. The CDR3 is 13 residues long. Germline V gives CDR1 SGHNT, CDR2 YYREEE (reference sequence). DNA for the CDR3: TGCGCCAGCTACGGACAGGGGGACTATGGCTACACCTTC. It translates to CASYGQGDYGYTF.

This clone was seen only once. The chain recombines TRBV6-5 with TRBJ1-1; TRBD1 aligns across 7 bases. The CDR3 runs to 14 residues. After removal of 6 bases from V and 4 bases from J, the junction contained 8 bases not matched to a gene. Germline V gene lookup returns CDR1 MNHEY and CDR2 SVGAGI. CDR3 residues: CASSRNRGVTEAFF. The CDR3 DNA follows: TGTGCCAGCAGCAGAAACAGGGGTGTCACTGAAGCTTTCTTT.

The chain links TRBV5-6 to TRBJ2-2, with D possibly TRBD2 on 5 matching bases. The CDR3 loop spans 13 amino acids. V gave up 1 base and J gave up 8 bases, with 9 bases separating them. The germline V gene has CDR1 SGHDT and CDR2 YYEEEE. The CDR3 nucleotides read TGTGCCAGCAGCTTGAAGTCGGGAGGGGAGCTGTTTTTT. Protein sequence: CASSLKSGGELFF.

The V call is TRBV11-3, the J call TRBJ1-2, with 10 bases matching TRBD1. The CDR3 runs 15 residues. Germline loops: CDR1 SGHNT, CDR2 YENEEA. The trim removed 5 bases at V and 2 bases at J, leaving 5 bases unmatched. This chain's CDR3 is CASSEMGQGNYGYTF. DNA for the CDR3: TGTGCCAGCAGCGAGATGGGACAGGGGAACTATGGCTACACCTTC.

The V call is TRBV29-1, the J call TRBJ2-7; 7 bases line up with TRBD1. Trimming at V came to 0 bases and at J to 1 base, leaving 6 bases not matched to a gene. CDR3 length equals 15 residues. From germline, CDR1 is SQVTM and CDR2 ANQGSEA. The DNA of the CDR3 is TGCAGCGTTGAAGATGAGGGACAGCCATCCTACGAGCAGTACTTC. Translated: CSVEDEGQPSYEQYF.

The rearrangement uses TRBV4-1 and TRBJ1-4; D is uncertain. V lost 1 base to trimming and J lost 7 bases, with 4 bases between them. The CDR3 extends over 12 amino acids. Germline V CDR1 and CDR2: MGHRA, YSYEKL. CDR3 amino acids: CASSQVREKLFF. As DNA, the CDR3 is TGCGCCAGCAGCCAAGTGCGTGAAAAACTGTTTTTT.

The gene calls are TRBV5-1 and TRBJ1-2; 8 nucleotides align to TRBD1. Per the germline V gene, CDR1 is SGHRS and CDR2 is YFSETQ. Trimming cost V 0 bases and J 1 base; bases outside gene matches: 11. The CDR3 covers 18 residues. The CDR3 DNA reads as TGCGCCAGCAGCTTGGACCCCCCCCAGACAGGGGTTAACTATGGCTACACCTTC. Protein: CASSLDPPQTGVNYGYTF.

The J gene is TRBJ2-7, the V gene TRBV19; possible D gene TRBD2, 5 bases. Germline CDR1 LNHDA, CDR2 SQIVND (reference sequence). The CDR3 contains 13 residues. V lost 6 bases and J lost 3, with 12 bases in between. The CDR3 protein is CASSRVGDYEQYF. The CDR3 bases are TGTGCCAGTAGCCGGGTCGGGGACTACGAGCAGTACTTC.

This chain joins TRBV6-1 and TRBJ1-1; D unresolved. Germline values: CDR1 MNHNS, CDR2 SASEGT. The CDR3 covers 13 residues. V lost 7 bases to trimming and J lost 4 bases, with 13 bases between them. The CDR3 loop is CASIKDWGTEAFF. CDR3 DNA sequence: TGTGCCAGCATCAAGGACTGGGGCACTGAAGCTTTCTTT.

The chain links TRBV20-1 to TRBJ1-2; D gene ambiguous. Germline V gene lookup returns CDR1 DFQATT and CDR2 SNEGSKA (reference sequence). The CDR3 is made up of 11 amino acids. The V end was cut by 5 bases, the J end by 8 bases, with 12 bases between. DNA for the CDR3: TGCAGTGCTGGCGCGGGAGGAGGCTACACCTTC. It yields the protein CSAGAGGGYTF.

This chain connects TRBV19 to TRBJ1-5, with D perhaps matching TRBD1 (6 bases). V lost 5 bases and J 6 bases, leaving 17 bases between the germline ends. The CDR3 runs to 15 residues. Germline V lookup: CDR1 LNHDA, CDR2 SQIVND (reference sequence). The CDR3 sequence: CASSAGGGQGQPQHF. CDR3 coding DNA: TGTGCCAGTAGTGCCGGGGGGGGGCAAGGTCAGCCCCAGCATTTT.

This clone was detected once. The chain recombines TRBV5-1 with TRBJ2-7; maybe TRBD1 (5 bases). CDR1 is SGHRS, CDR2 YFSETQ, per germline. CDR3 length equals 14 residues. The V and J ends lost 2 bases and 0 bases respectively, with 9 bases between them. The CDR3 protein is CASSFDSSSYEQYF. The DNA of the CDR3 is TGCGCCAGCAGCTTCGACAGCAGCTCCTACGAGCAGTACTTC.

V and J are TRBV4-1 and TRBJ1-2, with 8 nucleotides matching TRBD1. The V and J ends lost 4 bases and 6 bases, in that order; junction bases with no gene match: 7. Germline V CDR1 and CDR2: MGHRA, YSYEKL. The CDR3 has 14 residues. CDR3 protein: CASSPRDRSDGYTF. The CDR3, as DNA: TGCGCCAGCAGCCCCCGGGACAGGTCGGATGGCTACACCTTC.

The chain recombines TRBV5-4 with TRBJ2-5, with unresolved D. The germline CDR1 and CDR2 sequences are SGHNT and YYREEE (reference sequence). Between the trimmed V and J ends, which lost 3 bases and 4 bases, there was a span of 7 bases. The CDR3 spans 12 residues. CDR3 sequence: CASSSPGETQYF. CDR3 in DNA: TGTGCCAGCAGCTCCCCGGGAGAGACCCAGTACTTC.